Listed below are T cell receptor beta chains from one sample, sequenced in a study of blood T cell repertoires in COVID-19. Libraries were prepared by immunoSEQ multiplex PCR; TCRdb keeps only in-frame clonotypes and omits some of them. The sample carries roughly 71,000 clones, around four fifths recorded once. Sequencing was performed on peripheral blood. Receptors originate from a woman older than 75 with acute or convalescent COVID-19. CDR3s include the opening cysteine and the closing phenylalanine or tryptophan. A D gene is named only where the DNA matches it firmly. Not every row has a clone size; where given, it reads once, few, many or a size class.

abundance,v_gene,j_gene,d_gene,CDR3nt,CDR3aa
NA,TRBV10-3,TRBJ2-3,NA,TGTGCCATCAGTGAGTCACTCGATAGCACAGATACGCAGTATTTT,CAISESLDSTDTQYF
NA,TRBV7-2,TRBJ1-6,NA,TGTGCCAGCAGCTTAACAGTCTCCTATAATTCACCCCTCCACTTT,CASSLTVSYNSPLHF
NA,TRBV19,TRBJ1-2,NA,TGTGCCAGTAGTAGCAATTGGGGAGGGACCTATGGCTACACCTTC,CASSSNWGGTYGYTF
NA,TRBV27,TRBJ1-5,NA,TGTGCCAGCAGTTTAGGAGAAGAGACAGCCCAGCATTTT,CASSLGEETAQHF
few,TRBV10-2,TRBJ2-5,NA,TGCGCCAGCAGTGACAGGGGCATTCGATGGTGGGAGACCCAGTACTTC,CASSDRGIRWWETQYF
NA,TRBV7-8,TRBJ2-1,NA,TGTGCCAGCAGCTTAAGGAGCTCCTACAATGAGCAGTTCTTC,CASSLRSSYNEQFF
NA,TRBV5-4,TRBJ1-1,NA,TGTGCCAGCAGCCAAACCGGAGGGAACACTGAAGCTTTCTTT,CASSQTGGNTEAFF
NA,TRBV19,TRBJ2-1,TRBD1,TGTGCCAGTGGGAGATTGGCGGTTTTACAGGGGGAGCAGTTCTTC,CASGRLAVLQGEQFF
NA,TRBV6-5,TRBJ1-6,TRBD1,TGTGCCAGCAGAAAACAGGGGTTCAATTCACCCCTCCACTTT,CASRKQGFNSPLHF
NA,TRBV11-2,TRBJ2-1,TRBD2,TGTGCCAGCAGCTTAGAGAGCGGGAGGGCTTTATACAATGAGCAGTTCTTC,CASSLESGRALYNEQFF
NA,TRBV5-1,TRBJ2-7,TRBD2,TGCGCCAGCAGCCCGGGACTAGCGGGAGCAGAAGGGTACGAGCAGTACTTC,CASSPGLAGAEGYEQYF
NA,TRBV9,TRBJ2-2,TRBD2,TGTGCCAGCAGCGTAGCGGCGGGAGTAGGGGAGCTGTTTTTT,CASSVAAGVGELFF
NA,TRBV27,TRBJ1-2,TRBD1,TGTGCCAGCAGTTCTCCGTCGGCCGGGACAGGGTCCCACTATGGCTACACCTTC,CASSSPSAGTGSHYGYTF
NA,TRBV2,TRBJ2-7,NA,TGTGCCAGCAGTGTAGGCAGGTACTACGAGCAGTACTTC,CASSVGRYYEQYF
NA,TRBV30,TRBJ2-7,NA,TGTGCCTGGAGTGTACAGCACTACGAGCAGTACTTC,CAWSVQHYEQYF
NA,TRBV7-2,TRBJ1-1,TRBD1,TGTGCCAGCAGCTTAAGACAGGGGAAGACTGAAGCTTTCTTT,CASSLRQGKTEAFF
NA,TRBV7-9,TRBJ2-2,NA,TGTGCCAGCAGCGGAACAGCGAACACCGGGGAGCTGTTTTTT,CASSGTANTGELFF
NA,TRBV4-1,TRBJ2-3,NA,TGCGCCAGCAGCCAAGGGCCCGGGGATACGCAGTATTTT,CASSQGPGDTQYF
NA,TRBV28,TRBJ1-2,TRBD1,TGTGCCAGCTCAAGGACAGGGGGCGAAATTGGAGGCTACACCTTC,CASSRTGGEIGGYTF
NA,TRBV4-1,TRBJ2-5,NA,TGCGCCAGCAGCCAAGAAGGACTTGTAGAGACCCAGTACTTC,CASSQEGLVETQYF
NA,TRBV11-3,TRBJ2-3,NA,TGTGCCAGCAGCTTAGGGACAGATTTCACAGATACGCAGTATTTT,CASSLGTDFTDTQYF
NA,TRBV5-1,TRBJ2-7,NA,TGCGCCAGCAGGGACTTGAAGGGTGGGTACGAGCAGTACTTC,CASRDLKGGYEQYF
few,TRBV30,TRBJ1-3,NA,TGTGCCTGGAGTGTACGGCCCGGCGGCACCATATATTTT,CAWSVRPGGTIYF
NA,TRBV10-3,TRBJ2-7,TRBD1,TGTGCCATCAGTGTACCGGGACAGGGGGCCTCCTACGAGCAGTACTTC,CAISVPGQGASYEQYF
NA,TRBV29-1,TRBJ1-1,NA,TGCAGCGTTGACAGCACTGAAGCTTTCTTT,CSVDSTEAFF
NA,TRBV5-1,TRBJ1-6,TRBD1,TGCGCCAGCAGCGGCGGGACACAGGGGGCCTATAATTCACCCCTCCACTTT,CASSGGTQGAYNSPLHF
NA,TRBV3-1/TRBV3-2,TRBJ1-2,NA,TGTGCCAGCAGCGCGGAGCTAGGCTACACCTTC,CASSAELGYTF
NA,TRBV13,TRBJ1-1,NA,TGTGCCAGCAGCTCCTCAGGCGTCCCGAACACTGAAGCTTTCTTT,CASSSSGVPNTEAFF
few,TRBV19,TRBJ2-7,NA,TGTGCCAGTAGTGTAAGACACCTTAGCTCCTACGAGCAGTACTTC,CASSVRHLSSYEQYF